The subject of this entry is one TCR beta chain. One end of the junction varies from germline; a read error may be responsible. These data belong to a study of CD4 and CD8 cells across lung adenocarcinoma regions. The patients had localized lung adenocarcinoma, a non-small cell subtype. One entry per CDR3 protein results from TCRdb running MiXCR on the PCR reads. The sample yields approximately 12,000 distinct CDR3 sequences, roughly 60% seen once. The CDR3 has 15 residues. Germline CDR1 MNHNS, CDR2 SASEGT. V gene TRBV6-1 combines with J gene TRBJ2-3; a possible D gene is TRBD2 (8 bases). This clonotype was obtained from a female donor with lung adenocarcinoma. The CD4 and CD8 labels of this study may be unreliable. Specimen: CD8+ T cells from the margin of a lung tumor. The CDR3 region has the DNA TGTGCCAGGGGGCCCGGTGTAGCGGGGACAGAGACGCAGTATTTT. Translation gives CARGPGVAGTETQYF.